This T cell receptor beta chain was recorded in a study of cytomegalovirus exposure and HLA in healthy donors. Study findings and constraints: An Asian-associated ancestry cluster reportedly showed fewer N-insertions than the approximately 660-donor mean in a later analysis.

This clone was recorded a few times. Antigen unknown. The PCR had 60 Vbeta and 13 Jbeta primers. Assay: immunoSEQ multiplex PCR; the TCRdb copy retains only in-frame clones and omits some. The table records 95,000 to 150,000 clones, around four fifths of them present only once. Trimming left V 2 bases short and J 7 bases short, with 12 bases between. Per the germline V gene, CDR1 is MNHNS and CDR2 is SASEGT. The length of the CDR3 is 14 residues. The receptor's source is a man aged 55 to 70 in good health and CMV-seropositive. The gene calls are TRBV6-1 and TRBJ2-1; TRBD2 might be the D (5 bases). Source material: PBMCs. CDR3 in amino acids: CASSESGRLNEQFF. DNA of the CDR3: TGTGCCAGCAGTGAAAGCGGACGCCTTAATGAGCAGTTCTTC.